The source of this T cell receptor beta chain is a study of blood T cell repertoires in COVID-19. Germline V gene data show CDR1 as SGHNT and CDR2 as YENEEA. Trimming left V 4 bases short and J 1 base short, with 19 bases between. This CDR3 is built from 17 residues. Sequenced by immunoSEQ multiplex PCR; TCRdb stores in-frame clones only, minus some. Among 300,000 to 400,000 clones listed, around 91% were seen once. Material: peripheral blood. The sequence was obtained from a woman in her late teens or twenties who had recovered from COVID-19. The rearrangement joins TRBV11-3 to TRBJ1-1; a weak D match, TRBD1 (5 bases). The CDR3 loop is CASSWTKKIGGNTEAFF. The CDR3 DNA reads TGTGCCAGCAGCTGGACAAAGAAAATCGGGGGGAACACTGAAGCTTTCTTT.